This is a list of T cell receptor beta chains from one sample in a study of CD8+ T cells in alopecia areata. Profiling relied on immunoSEQ multiplex PCR, and the TCRdb table lists in-frame clones only, not all of them. The repertoire holds 180,000 or so clones, with 58% as singletons. This specimen consisted of CD4+ T cells sorted from blood, obtained at approximately week 60, from a patient treated with tofacitinib. These receptors were collected from a human donor with alopecia areata. CDR3s include the opening cysteine and the closing phenylalanine or tryptophan. A D gene is named only where the DNA matches it firmly. Clone size is stated in some rows and not others, as once, few, many or a class when expanded.

d_call	clone_size	v_call	j_call	cdr3_aa	cdr3_nt
NA	few	TRBV7-3	TRBJ2-3	CASSLRPAASTDTQYF	TGTGCCAGCAGCTTAAGACCCGCCGCTAGCACAGATACGCAGTATTTT
NA	once	TRBV7-3	TRBJ2-3	CASSLGSTDTQYF	TGTGCCAGCAGCTTAGGCAGCACAGATACGCAGTATTTT
NA	NA	TRBV7-9	TRBJ2-1	CASSLPGNEQFF	TGTGCCAGCAGCTTACCGGGAAACGAGCAGTTCTTC
NA	few	TRBV10-3	TRBJ2-2	CAIRAHLQTGELFF	TGTGCCATCAGGGCCCACCTTCAGACCGGGGAGCTGTTTTTT
NA	NA	TRBV30	TRBJ2-1	CAWGIRYNEQFF	TGTGCCTGGGGGATTCGATACAATGAGCAGTTCTTC
TRBD2	NA	TRBV30	TRBJ2-3	CARGLAGDTQYF	TGTGCCCGGGGACTAGCGGGAGATACGCAGTATTTT
NA	NA	TRBV30	TRBJ1-2	CAWSPGHKGGYTF	TGTGCCTGGAGTCCGGGACACAAAGGGGGCTACACCTTC
TRBD1	NA	TRBV4-2	TRBJ1-6	CASSPKGQGRTSPLHF	TGTGCCAGCAGCCCCAAAGGACAGGGACGCACTTCACCCCTCCACTTT
NA	NA	TRBV27	TRBJ1-1	CASRTANTEAFF	TGTGCCAGCAGGACGGCGAACACTGAAGCTTTCTTT
NA	NA	TRBV29-1	TRBJ2-1	CSVEGTLSGGYNEQFF	TGCAGCGTTGAAGGGACTCTCTCGGGCGGATACAATGAGCAGTTCTTC
NA	few	TRBV15	TRBJ1-1	CATSRDPGDTEAFF	TGTGCCACCAGCAGAGACCCAGGGGACACTGAAGCTTTCTTT
NA	NA	TRBV7-9	TRBJ2-3	CASSWAQGRDTQYF	TGTGCCAGCAGCTGGGCCCAAGGGAGAGATACGCAGTATTTT
TRBD1	few	TRBV5-1	TRBJ1-2	CASSLEQGLGYTF	TGCGCCAGCAGCTTGGAACAGGGGCTTGGCTACACCTTC
NA	NA	TRBV19	TRBJ2-5	CASTLRGTSQETQYF	TGTGCCAGCACCCTCCGAGGGACCAGCCAAGAGACCCAGTACTTC
TRBD1	NA	TRBV19	TRBJ1-6	CASGPQGAASPLHF	TGTGCCAGTGGTCCACAGGGGGCTGCTTCACCCCTCCACTTT
NA	NA	TRBV2	TRBJ2-3	CASMRMGADTQYF	TGTGCCAGCATGCGGATGGGAGCGGATACGCAGTATTTT
TRBD1	NA	TRBV30	TRBJ1-1	CAWSRFSGGQGVTEAFF	TGTGCCTGGAGCCGGTTTTCCGGAGGACAGGGCGTCACTGAAGCTTTCTTT
TRBD1	NA	TRBV2	TRBJ2-2	CASSERQGYTGELFF	TGTGCCAGCAGCGAAAGACAGGGCTACACCGGGGAGCTGTTTTTT
NA	NA	TRBV5-1	TRBJ2-5	CASSLRTTGETQYF	TGCGCCAGCAGCTTACGGACTACCGGAGAGACCCAGTACTTC
NA	NA	TRBV7-8	TRBJ1-5	CASSLERVQPQHF	TGTGCCAGCAGCTTAGAGCGGGTTCAGCCCCAGCATTTT
TRBD1	NA	TRBV29-1	TRBJ2-3	CSVATGASTDTQYF	TGCAGCGTGGCCACAGGGGCCAGCACAGATACGCAGTATTTT
NA	NA	TRBV20-1	TRBJ1-2	CSAVEFSGYTF	TGCAGTGCTGTTGAGTTTTCTGGCTACACCTTC
TRBD2	few	TRBV13	TRBJ2-7	CASSSRELLPYEQYF	TGTGCCAGCAGCTCGCGGGAGCTCTTACCCTACGAGCAGTACTTC
NA	NA	TRBV29-1	TRBJ1-4	CSAEGGEKLFF	TGCAGCGCCGAGGGCGGTGAAAAACTGTTTTTT
NA	few	TRBV7-9	TRBJ1-6	CASSPRGSPLHF	TGTGCCAGCAGCCCCAGGGGTTCACCCCTCCACTTT
NA	NA	TRBV11-2	TRBJ2-7	CASSLEGGSYEQYF	TGTGCCAGCAGCTTAGAAGGGGGCTCCTACGAGCAGTACTTC
NA	NA	TRBV6-6	TRBJ2-2	CASTLEEGARTGELFF	TGTGCCAGCACCCTAGAGGAGGGGGCCAGGACCGGGGAGCTGTTTTTT
NA	few	TRBV6-6	TRBJ2-1	CASRKVNEQFF	TGTGCCAGCAGGAAGGTCAATGAGCAGTTCTTC
NA	NA	TRBV28	TRBJ1-2	CASTLQSMTNYGYTF	TGTGCCAGCACACTACAGTCCATGACTAACTATGGCTACACCTTC
NA	NA	TRBV30	TRBJ1-6	CAWSWDLNSPLHF	TGTGCCTGGAGTTGGGACTTGAATTCACCCCTCCACTTT
TRBD2	NA	TRBV4-2	TRBJ2-7	CASSQDVGSGGPLGQYF	TGTGCCAGCAGCCAAGATGTAGGTAGCGGGGGACCCTTGGGGCAGTACTTC
TRBD1	NA	TRBV30	TRBJ1-5	CAWSVQGAEQPQHF	TGTGCCTGGAGTGTACAGGGGGCAGAACAGCCCCAGCATTTT
TRBD1	few	TRBV29-1	TRBJ1-1	CSAKDRRNTEAFF	TGCAGCGCGAAGGACAGGAGGAACACTGAAGCTTTCTTT
NA	NA	TRBV10-3	TRBJ1-5	CAISERGGNQPQHF	TGTGCCATCAGTGAGCGGGGAGGGAATCAGCCCCAGCATTTT
TRBD2	few	TRBV6-5	TRBJ2-5	CASSWGGQETQYF	TGTGCCAGCAGTTGGGGGGGCCAAGAGACCCAGTACTTC
TRBD1	many	TRBV4-1	TRBJ2-1	CASSLTGQGVYNEQFF	TGCGCCAGCAGCCTTACGGGACAGGGCGTATACAATGAGCAGTTCTTC
NA	NA	TRBV6-5	TRBJ2-1	CASSYSRVEFF	TGTGCCAGCAGTTACTCGAGGGTAGAATTCTTC
NA	NA	TRBV30	TRBJ1-4	CAWSVGWVRVNEKLFF	TGTGCCTGGAGTGTAGGTTGGGTTCGGGTTAATGAAAAACTGTTTTTT
NA	NA	TRBV7-2	TRBJ2-4	CASSLSGQLNIQYF	TGTGCCAGCAGCTTAAGTGGACAGCTAAACATTCAGTACTTC
NA	NA	TRBV6-5	TRBJ1-2	CASRPGQFYGYTF	TGTGCCAGCAGACCCGGACAGTTCTATGGCTACACCTTC